The 32 T cell receptor beta chains listed next were all sequenced from one sample in a study of glioma-infiltrating T cells after dendritic cell vaccination. Time point here: after dendritic cell vaccination, including at tumor progression/relapse. Data came from immunoSEQ multiplex PCR; TCRdb stores just in-frame clones and leaves some out. Of just under 60,000 clones in the sample, just under 85% were seen once. The sequenced sample was blood, obtained after dendritic cell vaccination. These receptors were collected from a human donor with glioblastoma.

The rearrangement joins TRBV7-6 to TRBJ1-3, with 8 positions matching TRBD1. V lost 5 bases and J lost 4; bases outside the gene matches: 13. Germline-derived CDR1 and CDR2 are SGHVS and FNYEAQ. The CDR3 consists of 17 residues. CDR3: CASSPGTQGATGNTIYF. Written as DNA, the CDR3 is TGTGCCAGCAGCCCAGGGACCCAGGGGGCGACCGGAAACACCATATATTTT.

This clone was detected once. V gene TRBV6-1 combines with J gene TRBJ1-2; 8 positions match TRBD1. The CDR3 spans 14 residues. After removal of 6 bases from V and 6 bases from J, the junction contained 9 bases not matched to a gene. Germline CDR1 is MNHNS and CDR2 is SASEGT. CDR3 residues: CASSATGEIHGYTF. The DNA for the CDR3 is TGTGCCAGCAGCGCGACAGGGGAAATACATGGCTACACCTTC.

This chain links TRBV25-1 with TRBJ1-3; 7 positions agree with TRBD1. The CDR3 extends over 15 amino acids. Germline assignment: CDR1 MGHDK and CDR2 SYGVNS. The V segment lost 6 bases and the J segment 0 bases; nucleotides outside the gene matches: 5. The CDR3 DNA reads TGTGCCAGCAGCCGGGACAGACTCTCTGGAAACACCATATATTTT. It yields the protein CASSRDRLSGNTIYF.

V gene TRBV11-2 combines with J gene TRBJ1-4; TRBD1 agrees at 12 bases. The CDR3 extends over 16 amino acids. Germline-derived CDR1 and CDR2 are SGHAT and FQNNGV. Germline trimming cut 5 bases from V and 11 bases from J; bases unmatched to any gene: 12. This CDR3 reads CASSLNPGTGGDKLFF. The CDR3 DNA reads as TGTGCCAGCAGCCTGAACCCCGGGACAGGGGGCGATAAACTGTTTTTT.

The rearrangement uses TRBV4-2 and TRBJ2-5; the match to TRBD2 covers 15 bases. The DNA matches TRBJ2-7 better at its end, which makes the J call doubtful. Germline V gene lookup returns CDR1 LGHNA and CDR2 YNFKEQ. The CDR3 is made up of 19 amino acids. CDR3 in DNA: TGTGCCAGCAGCCAGGATGCCGGGACTAGCGGGGGGCCTGACTACGAGCAGTACTTC. Encoded protein: CASSQDAGTSGGPDYEQYF.

This sequence joins TRBV27 and TRBJ2-3; D remains unclear. Germline V gene lookup returns CDR1 MNHEY and CDR2 SMNVEV (reference sequence). Trimming stripped 0 bases from V and 0 bases from J, with 7 bases between. The CDR3 has 15 residues. CDR3 region: CASSLSVSSTDTQYF. The CDR3, as DNA: TGTGCCAGCAGTTTATCTGTTTCTAGCACAGATACGCAGTATTTT.

The genes are TRBV18 and TRBJ1-3; the D is unclear. Trimming stripped 1 base from V and 2 bases from J, with 9 bases between. The CDR3 runs to 15 residues. Germline loops: CDR1 KGHSH, CDR2 LQKENI. CDR3 amino acids: CASSPQQLPGNTIYF. In DNA form, the CDR3 reads TGTGCCAGCTCACCACAACAGCTACCTGGAAACACCATATATTTT.

The chain joins TRBV11-3 to TRBJ2-3, with a weak D call TRBD1 (6 bases). V was shortened by 5 bases and J by 0 bases, with 12 bases between the two germline ends. CDR3 size: 15 residues. The germline V gene has CDR1 SGHNT and CDR2 YENEEA. The CDR3, as DNA: TGTGCCAGCAGCCAACAGGGTACTAGCACAGATACGCAGTATTTT. Translated: CASSQQGTSTDTQYF.

The chain recombines TRBV7-8 with TRBJ2-3, with a possible D match to TRBD1 (6 bases). The CDR3 loop spans 15 amino acids. Germline CDR1 and CDR2: SGHVS and FQNEAQ. V was shortened by 6 bases and J by 4 bases, with 17 bases between the two germline ends. The CDR3 loop reads CASSTGQRGSDTQYF. DNA for the CDR3: TGTGCCAGCAGTACAGGACAGAGAGGGTCAGATACGCAGTATTTT.

The V gene is TRBV7-2, the J gene TRBJ2-5; unclear D gene. Germline V CDR1 and CDR2: SGHTA, FQGNSA. CDR3 length equals 14 residues. Trimming removed 2 bases at V and 3 bases at J, with 10 bases between. Written as DNA, the CDR3 is TGTGCCAGCAGCTTAAACTACGGCGAAGAGACCCAGTACTTC. This translates into CASSLNYGEETQYF. The variable domain in full, with the rest retrieved from reference TRBV7-2 and TRBJ2-5, is GAGVSQSPSNKVTEKGKDVELRCDPISGHTALYWYRQSLGQGLEFLIYFQGNSAPDKSGLPSDRFSAERTGGSVSTLTIQRTQQEDSAVYLCASSLNYGEETQYFGPGTRLLVL.

The rearrangement links TRBV10-3 to TRBJ2-6, with TRBD1 identical over 7 bases. Germline V gene data show CDR1 as ENHRY and CDR2 as SYGVKD. The CDR3 spans 19 residues. After removal of 4 bases from V and 0 bases from J, the junction contained 12 bases not matched to a gene. The CDR3 spells CAISGGSRGQNSGANVLTF. The CDR3 DNA sequence: TGTGCCATCAGTGGAGGATCTCGGGGACAGAACTCTGGGGCCAACGTCCTGACTTTC.

The rearrangement links TRBV10-1 to TRBJ2-3, with 9 bases identical to TRBD2. The CDR3 is made up of 16 amino acids. Germline V gene data show CDR1 as WNHNN and CDR2 as SYGVQD (reference sequence). The V and J ends lost 3 bases and 2 bases, in that order; junction bases with no gene match: 6. The CDR3 here is CASSERLAGITDTQYF. In nucleotides, the CDR3 is TGCGCCAGCAGTGAAAGGCTAGCGGGGATCACAGATACGCAGTATTTT.

Turning to this clone: Additional DNA sequences in this sample encode the identical CDR3. The rearrangement links TRBV4-1 to TRBJ2-7, with TRBD1 matching 7 bases. The germline V gene encodes CDR1 MGHRA and CDR2 YSYEKL. The trim removed 1 base at V and 1 base at J, leaving 4 bases unmatched. This CDR3 is built from 15 residues. CDR3 amino acids: CASSQGGGGSYEQYF. The CDR3 DNA is TGCGCCAGCAGCCAAGGAGGGGGCGGATCCTACGAGCAGTACTTC.

The chain has TRBV30 and TRBJ1-2; no clear D. The CDR3 extends over 14 amino acids. V dropped 0 bases and J dropped 4 bases, with 12 bases sitting between them. In germline, CDR1 is GTSNPN, CDR2 SVGIG (reference sequence). The CDR3 DNA sequence: TGTGCCTGGAGTGTAGCCGAACCCCTCTATGGCTACACCTTC. Amino acid sequence: CAWSVAEPLYGYTF.

The V gene is TRBV5-4, the J gene TRBJ2-1, with a weak D call TRBD1 (6 bases). Trimming stripped 2 bases from V and 8 bases from J, with 11 bases between. CDR3 length: 13 residues. Germline values: CDR1 SGHNT, CDR2 YYREEE (reference sequence). The CDR3 sequence: CASSLPRGDEQFF. CDR3 nucleotide sequence: TGTGCCAGCAGCTTACCCAGGGGCGATGAGCAGTTCTTC.

The V call is TRBV5-1, the J call TRBJ1-2, with TRBD1 matching 9 bases. This CDR3 comprises 16 residues. Losses at the gene ends were 1 base for V and 0 bases for J; bases not matched to a gene: 4. CDR1 SGHRS and CDR2 YFSETQ come from the germline V gene. CDR3 nucleotides: TGCGCCAGCAGCTTGAACAGGGGGCCTACTAACTATGGCTACACCTTC. This encodes CASSLNRGPTNYGYTF.

As DNA, the CDR3 is TGTGCCTGTTCTGCTAGCGGCCAAGAGACCCAGTACTTC. As protein: CACSASGQETQYF. J is TRBJ2-5 and V is TRBV9, with TRBD2 matching over 7 bases. The V and J ends lost 10 bases and 1 base, in that order; junction bases with no gene match: 7. The CDR3 is made up of 13 amino acids. Germline V gives CDR1 SGDLS, CDR2 YYNGEE.

The chain uses TRBV7-6 and TRBJ2-5; 7 bases fit TRBD1. Germline V gene data show CDR1 as SGHVS and CDR2 as FNYEAQ. Germline trimming cut 1 base from V and 9 bases from J; bases unmatched to any gene: 11. This CDR3 comprises 15 residues. The CDR3 region is CASSLEGTEGGSQYF. DNA for the CDR3: TGTGCCAGCAGCTTAGAGGGGACAGAGGGTGGCTCCCAGTACTTC.

This rearrangement joins TRBV4-1 to TRBJ2-5; D ambiguous. Trimming shortened V by 1 base and J by 5 bases, and 8 bases separated the two germline ends. CDR1 and CDR2 from the germline V gene are MGHRA and YSYEKL. The CDR3 sequence is 13 residues long. Here the CDR3 reads CASSQVEWETQYF. In DNA form, the CDR3 reads TGCGCCAGCAGCCAAGTGGAGTGGGAGACCCAGTACTTC.

The chain uses TRBV29-1 and TRBJ2-7; 7 bases match TRBD2. The J segment lost 0 bases and the V segment lost 6 bases, leaving 11 bases of the junction unmatched. This CDR3 region has 15 residues. Per the germline V gene, CDR1 is SQVTM and CDR2 is ANQGSEA. In nucleotides, the CDR3 is TGCAGCGTCCGGGGGATAGCGGGTCTCTCCTACGAGCAGTACTTC. This gives the protein CSVRGIAGLSYEQYF.

This clone was detected only a few times. The chain has TRBV7-9 and TRBJ1-2; D is perhaps TRBD1 (6 bases). The CDR3 contains 15 residues. V lost 1 base and J lost 6, with 15 bases in between. Germline lookup yields CDR1 SEHNR and CDR2 FQNEAQ (reference sequence). For the CDR3, the DNA is TGTGCCAGCAGCTTAGGGGATTGGGGGCAGGATGGCTACACCTTC. Amino acids: CASSLGDWGQDGYTF.

The rearrangement joins TRBV15 to TRBJ1-1; maybe TRBD1 (5 bases). Germline values: CDR1 LNHNV, CDR2 YYDKDF (reference sequence). The CDR3 runs to 15 residues. V dropped 3 bases and J dropped 1 base, with 12 bases sitting between them. This CDR3 reads CATSRGQTRNTEAFF. The CDR3 coding sequence is TGTGCCACCAGCAGGGGGCAGACCCGGAACACTGAAGCTTTCTTT.

This clone was counted a few times. The chain has TRBV11-3 and TRBJ2-3; D is unresolved. Germline V gene data show CDR1 as SGHNT and CDR2 as YENEEA. The V end lost 5 bases, the J end lost 2 bases, and 8 bases lay between the germline ends. The CDR3 sequence is 13 residues long. In DNA, the CDR3 is TGTGCCAGCAGCCCCCCAAACACAGATACGCAGTATTTT. Protein: CASSPPNTDTQYF.

The V and J genes are TRBV7-6 and TRBJ1-1; no clear D. Trimming stripped 2 bases from V and 4 bases from J, with 14 bases between. Germline loops: CDR1 SGHVS, CDR2 FNYEAQ. The CDR3 length is 15 residues. CDR3 sequence reads: CASSLNEVIGTEAFF. CDR3 coding DNA: TGTGCCAGCAGCTTAAACGAGGTAATCGGCACTGAAGCTTTCTTT. Full variable domain (outside the CDR3, taken from reference TRBV7-6 and TRBJ1-1): GAGVSQSPRYKVTKRGQDVALRCDPISGHVSLYWYRQALGQGPEFLTYFNYEAQQDKSGLPNDRFSAERPEGSISTLTIQRTEQRDSAMYRCASSLNEVIGTEAFFGQGTRLTVV.

This clone was seen a handful of times. The V call is TRBV19, the J call TRBJ1-5, with D unclear. Germline V gene lookup returns CDR1 LNHDA and CDR2 SQIVND (reference sequence). V gave up 10 bases and J gave up 5 bases, with 12 bases separating them. CDR3 length: 12 residues. The CDR3 bases are TGTGCCACAAACCCCCGGGATCAGCCCCAGCATTTT. It translates to CATNPRDQPQHF.

This chain uses TRBV7-9 with TRBJ1-1, with 7 bases fitting TRBD1. This CDR3 has 12 residues. After removal of 6 bases from V and 8 bases from J, the junction contained 6 bases not matched to a gene. CDR1 is SEHNR, CDR2 FQNEAQ, per germline (reference sequence). The CDR3 nucleotides read TGTGCCAGCAGTCTTAGGGGGCCGGAAGCTTTCTTT. It yields the protein CASSLRGPEAFF.

This clone was observed once. This chain uses TRBV19 with TRBJ1-4; 7 bases line up with TRBD1. Germline CDR1 is LNHDA and CDR2 is SQIVND (reference sequence). This CDR3 region has 15 residues. V was clipped by 3 bases and J by 5 bases; unmatched bases: 6. CDR3 bases: TGTGCCAGTAGTATCCAACAGGGGTTCAATGAAAAACTGTTTTTT. Protein sequence: CASSIQQGFNEKLFF.

The CDR3 region is CASSYKTGGQRTQYF. The CDR3 DNA reads as TGTGCCAGCAGTTATAAGACAGGGGGACAACGGACCCAGTACTTC. This chain uses TRBV6-5 with TRBJ2-5, with 9 bases identical to TRBD1. There are 15 residues in the CDR3. The germline CDR1 and CDR2 sequences are MNHEY and SVGAGI. V lost 3 bases, J lost 7 bases, and 9 bases stayed unmatched.

The chain couples TRBV27 to TRBJ1-1, with D possibly being TRBD1 (5 bases). The germline V and J ends were trimmed by 5 bases and 9 bases, with 16 bases remaining between them. The CDR3 runs to 13 residues. Germline CDR1 MNHEY, CDR2 SMNVEV (reference sequence). The CDR3 reads CASSLTGKLQAFF. CDR3 nucleotide sequence: TGTGCCAGCAGTCTTACAGGCAAACTACAAGCTTTCTTT.

The CDR3 is CASSPGTVKTQYF. Written as DNA, the CDR3 is TGTGCCAGCAGCCCCGGGACAGTTAAGACCCAGTACTTC. The chain carries TRBV7-6 and TRBJ2-5, with 7 nucleotides matching TRBD1. With 5 bases clipped from V and 6 bases from J, the junction kept 6 bases outside the gene matches. The CDR3 spans 13 residues. Germline V gene lookup returns CDR1 SGHVS and CDR2 FNYEAQ.

This sequence joins TRBV7-6 and TRBJ2-2, with TRBD2 matching over 11 bases. V shed 1 base and J 2 bases; nucleotides not matched to a gene: 18. This CDR3 comprises 22 residues. CDR1 is SGHVS, CDR2 FNYEAQ, per germline. The CDR3: CASSLDASVWGLAAINTGELFF. Written as DNA, the CDR3 is TGTGCCAGCAGCTTAGATGCGTCCGTTTGGGGACTAGCGGCTATTAACACCGGGGAGCTGTTTTTT.

The V and J genes are TRBV7-2 and TRBJ2-1; 12 positions agree with TRBD2. The CDR3 spans 16 residues. The V gene's germline CDR1 is SGHTA and CDR2 FQGNSA. V lost 5 bases to trimming and J lost 7 bases; unmatched junction nucleotides: 9. DNA for the CDR3: TGTGCCAGCAGCCCCAGTCGGCTAGCGGGGGGGAATGAGCAGTTCTTC. Its protein is CASSPSRLAGGNEQFF.